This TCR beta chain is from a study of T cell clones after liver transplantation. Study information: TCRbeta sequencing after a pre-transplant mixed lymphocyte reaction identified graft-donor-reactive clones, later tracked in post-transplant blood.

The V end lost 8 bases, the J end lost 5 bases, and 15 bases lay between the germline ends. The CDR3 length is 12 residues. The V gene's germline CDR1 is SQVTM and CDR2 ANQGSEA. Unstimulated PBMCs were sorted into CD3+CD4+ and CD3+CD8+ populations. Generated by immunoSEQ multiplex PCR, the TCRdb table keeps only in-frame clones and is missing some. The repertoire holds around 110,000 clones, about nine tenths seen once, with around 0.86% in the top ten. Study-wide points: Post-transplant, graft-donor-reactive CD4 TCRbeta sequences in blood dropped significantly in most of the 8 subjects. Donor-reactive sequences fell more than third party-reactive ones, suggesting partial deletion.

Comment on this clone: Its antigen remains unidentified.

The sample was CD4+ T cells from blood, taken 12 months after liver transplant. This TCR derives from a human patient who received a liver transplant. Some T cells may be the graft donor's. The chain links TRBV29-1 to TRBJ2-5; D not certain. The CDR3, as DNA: TGCAGCCCCCGAATAGGTTCTGAGACCCAGTACTTC. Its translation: CSPRIGSETQYF.